The rows below give T cell receptor beta chains drawn from one sample of a study of shared clonotypes between healthy human individuals. Here immunoSEQ multiplex PCR was the method, and the copy in TCRdb shows in-frame clones only, minus some. The table shows 400,000 to 500,000 clones, with 60% to 85% occurring only once. Sequencing was performed on PBMCs. Receptors were obtained from a woman aged 40-49 years in good health. Some clones in this sample may be carry-over from other donors' samples. The CDR3 runs from the conserved cysteine through the conserved F or W.

V	J	CDR3
TRBV7-2	TRBJ2-7	CASSTGILYEQYF
TRBV30	TRBJ1-5	CAWSVRGRLNQPQHF
TRBV5-1	TRBJ2-3	CASSSGTSGYHTDTQYF
TRBV28	TRBJ2-3	CASSFASGIITDTQYF
TRBV27	TRBJ2-2	CASSVLYPSGRNRTGELFF
TRBV5-1	TRBJ2-2	CASSKGLANTGELFF
TRBV5-1	TRBJ2-7	CASSLDHYEQYF
TRBV11-2	TRBJ2-5	CASSLDGDGQETQYF
TRBV7-9	TRBJ1-1	CASSLRGADTEAFF
TRBV7-2	TRBJ2-7	CASSSPGGRYEQYF
TRBV11-2	TRBJ1-2	CASSSDRVGRYTF
TRBV5-5	TRBJ2-3	CASSFIRRADTQYF
TRBV10-3	TRBJ2-1	CAITQGGLDEQFF
TRBV18	TRBJ1-1	CASSPPKGGGQNTEAFF
TRBV9	TRBJ2-7	CASSVDKPPGNEQYF
TRBV7-9	TRBJ2-5	CASSRGTSGRETQYF
TRBV7-9	TRBJ2-3	CASSSGGGTDTQYF
TRBV6-1	TRBJ2-7	CASTLLGSEQYF
TRBV28	TRBJ1-5	CASSRVDRDHQPQHF
TRBV11-2	TRBJ2-1	CASSFEGRYNEQFF
TRBV5-1	TRBJ2-7	CASSTGTSSSEQYF
TRBV7-8	TRBJ2-1	CASSTGFAASSYNEQFF
TRBV7-9	TRBJ2-2	CASRASSGSGTGELFF
TRBV7-2	TRBJ2-7	CASSSINEQYF
TRBV7-9	TRBJ1-3	CASAMAGWGNTIYF
TRBV6-1	TRBJ1-5	CASSEVLGAVGQPQHF
TRBV5-1	TRBJ2-2	CASSQPGGGELFF
TRBV19	TRBJ2-3	CASRPTADVFKGDTQYF
TRBV29-1	TRBJ2-3	CSVEGGDTDTQYF
TRBV2	TRBJ1-1	CASSEGPFRGEAFF
TRBV11-2	TRBJ1-3	CASSLDARGRGLSGNTIYF
TRBV19	TRBJ2-7	CASSGTGGAYEQYF
TRBV4-3	TRBJ1-1	CASSLENTEAFF
TRBV7-8	TRBJ2-7	CATPGASGRSYEQYF
TRBV28	TRBJ2-1	CASSPRQGLAEQFF
TRBV2	TRBJ1-2	CASSGGSGTNYGYTF
TRBV18	TRBJ2-3	CASSPSTDTQYF
TRBV5-4	TRBJ2-3	CASSLGLLATDTQYF
TRBV15	TRBJ2-7	CATSRETGYEQYF
TRBV27	TRBJ2-1	CASSKPGDTNNEQFF
TRBV15	TRBJ2-2	CATRTENTGELFF
TRBV6-1	-	CASSWTGVDEQYF
TRBV4-1	TRBJ2-1	CASSHPSGRGNEQFF
TRBV28	TRBJ1-6	CASSFGTGGSTLHF
TRBV2	TRBJ2-3	CASRKDSPTDTQYF
TRBV7-9	TRBJ2-7	CASSPNRGPGRYEQYF
TRBV29-1	TRBJ2-3	CSVERSTDTQYF
TRBV7-2	TRBJ1-3	CASHRGGSSGNTIYF
TRBV6-5	TRBJ1-1	CASSPRTGNTEAFF
TRBV1	TRBJ1-5	CTSSQENEGAQPQHF
TRBV7-3	TRBJ2-5	CASSRLPQETQYF
TRBV7-8	TRBJ2-1	CASSFRGGGQPRSYNEQFF
TRBV7-9	TRBJ2-2	CASSQRQTGELFF
TRBV28	TRBJ2-7	CASRRRRQGIWGSYEQYF
TRBV28	TRBJ1-2	CASSLSLGTGGYGYTF
TRBV30	TRBJ2-7	CAWNRQGAYEQYF
TRBV28	TRBJ2-7	CASSRHEGQYEQYF
TRBV9	TRBJ1-1	CASSPRSGENTEAFF
TRBV7-9	TRBJ1-2	CASSAAGSGYTF